A single sample gave rise to the 14 T cell receptor beta chains below, sequenced in a study of blood T cell repertoires in COVID-19. Profiling relied on immunoSEQ multiplex PCR, and the TCRdb table lists in-frame clones only, not all of them. The sample lists around 60,000 clones, roughly 74% seen once, with 28% in the top ten. Sequences were obtained from peripheral blood. The receptors stem from a woman older than 75 with acute or convalescent COVID-19.

The gene calls are TRBV6-1 and TRBJ2-1; 14 bases align to TRBD2. There are 19 residues in the CDR3. After removal of 1 base from V and 7 bases from J, the junction contained 12 bases not matched to a gene. Germline V gene data show CDR1 as MNHNS and CDR2 as SASEGT. The CDR3 sequence: CASSEDGRGLAGVGNEQFF. As DNA, the CDR3 is TGTGCCAGCAGTGAAGACGGACGGGGACTAGCGGGAGTGGGGAATGAGCAGTTCTTC.

In its sample, this clone was seen once. The chain links TRBV5-6 to TRBJ2-7, with 10 bases identical to TRBD2. The CDR3 loop spans 17 amino acids. CDR1 is SGHDT and CDR2 is YYEEEE in the germline V gene. Trimming took 3 bases from V and 5 from J; bases not matched to a gene: 14. The CDR3 protein is CASSSVALAGEIHEQYF. The CDR3 nucleotides are TGTGCCAGCAGCTCGGTAGCCCTAGCGGGAGAAATCCACGAGCAGTACTTC.

V and J are TRBV4-2 and TRBJ1-2; D ambiguous. The CDR3 loop spans 14 amino acids. CDR1 is LGHNA, CDR2 YNFKEQ, per germline. Between the trimmed V and J ends, which lost 4 bases and 3 bases, there was a span of 12 bases. In DNA form, the CDR3 reads TGTGCCAGCAGCCGGGCGGGGATAGACTATGGCTACACCTTC. It encodes CASSRAGIDYGYTF.

This clone was observed many times. This sequence joins TRBV7-8 and TRBJ2-1; TRBD2 agrees at 12 bases. CDR1 and CDR2 from the germline V gene are SGHVS and FQNEAQ. The trim removed 5 bases at V and 6 bases at J, leaving 8 bases unmatched. CDR3 length: 16 amino acids. CDR3 protein: CASSGEGLAGSNEQFF. The CDR3, as DNA: TGTGCCAGCAGCGGAGAGGGACTAGCGGGCAGCAATGAGCAGTTCTTC.

This chain connects TRBV28 to TRBJ2-1, with TRBD1 matching over 9 bases. From germline, CDR1 is MDHEN and CDR2 SYDVKM. V shed 11 bases, J shed 6 bases, and the junction held 11 bases outside the gene matches. The CDR3 contains 14 residues. The CDR3 reads CAWRPGTGTNEQFF. As DNA, the CDR3 is TGTGCCTGGCGACCCGGGACAGGGACCAATGAGCAGTTCTTC.

In its sample, this clone was seen once. The chain recombines TRBV2 with TRBJ2-5, with TRBD2 as a possible D gene (7 bases). Trimming shortened V by 7 bases and J by 2 bases, and 20 bases separated the two germline ends. The CDR3 totals 16 residues. Germline V lookup: CDR1 SNHLY, CDR2 FYNNEI. The CDR3 reads CASIRGRDIYQETQYF. CDR3 nucleotide sequence: TGTGCCAGCATCCGAGGGAGGGACATCTATCAAGAGACCCAGTACTTC.

The chain has TRBV30 and TRBJ1-6; TRBD1 might be the D (5 bases). This CDR3 region has 16 residues. The germline V gene encodes CDR1 GTSNPN and CDR2 SVGIG (reference sequence). V was clipped by 4 bases and J by 1 base, with 14 bases between them. DNA of the CDR3: TGTGCCTGGACGCGGGGGAGGGGATCCTATAATTCACCCCTCCACTTT. This sequence encodes CAWTRGRGSYNSPLHF. Filled out from reference TRBV30 and TRBJ1-6, the complete variable domain reads SQTIHQWPATLVQPVGSPLSLECTVEGTSNPNLYWYRQAAGRGLQLLFYSVGIGQISSEVPQNLSASRPQDRQFILSSKKLLLSDSGFYLCAWTRGRGSYNSPLHFGNGTRLTVT.

This clone has only one observation. The chain uses TRBV2 and TRBJ2-5, with TRBD2 matching 14 bases. This CDR3 comprises 16 residues. The trim removed 4 bases at V and 4 bases at J, leaving 5 bases unmatched. Germline V CDR1 and CDR2: SNHLY, FYNNEI. CDR3 sequence reads: CASSGGTSGSRETQYF. Here the CDR3 DNA reads TGTGCCAGCAGTGGAGGGACTAGCGGGAGCAGAGAGACCCAGTACTTC. The full variable domain, with the rest looked up from reference TRBV2 and TRBJ2-5, is EPEVTQTPSHQVTQMGQEVILRCVPISNHLYFYWYRQILGQKVEFLVSFYNNEISEKSEIFDDQFSVERPDGSNFTLKIRSTKLEDSAMYFCASSGGTSGSRETQYFGPGTRLLVL.

The chain recombines TRBV12-2 with TRBJ2-1; no check of the table's D call, TRBD2, against the DNA was made. TRBV12-2 is a documented pseudogene. The CDR3 covers 23 residues. The CDR3 bases are TGTGCAAGTCGCCCACAGAGGGGATTTCGGACTAGCGGGAGCCTTAGCTCCTACAATGAGCAGTTCTTC. This translates into CASRPQRGFRTSGSLSSYNEQFF.

The chain carries TRBV7-2 and TRBJ1-5, with a possible D match to TRBD1 (5 bases). V lost 5 bases, J lost 6 bases, and 17 bases lay in between. Looked up from germline, CDR1 is SGHTA and CDR2 is FQGNSA. The CDR3 runs 15 residues. The CDR3 region is CASSPGGTVVQPQHF. CDR3 coding DNA: TGTGCCAGCAGCCCGGGGGGGACGGTTGTTCAGCCCCAGCATTTT.

The rearrangement links TRBV18 to TRBJ1-1; possibly TRBD1 for D (6 bases). The CDR3 runs 15 residues. CDR1 is KGHSH and CDR2 is LQKENI in the germline V gene. The V end was cut by 3 bases, the J end by 10 bases, with 21 bases between. In DNA form, the CDR3 reads TGTGCCAGCTCACCGTCGACAGGAGCAAGGGAAGGAGCTTTCTTT. It specifies CASSPSTGAREGAFF.

CDR3 coding DNA: TGTGCCAGCAGCAGGGGGTACGGGACTGAAGCTTTCTTT. This codes for CASSRGYGTEAFF. The V and J genes are TRBV6-4 and TRBJ1-1, with TRBD1 identical over 7 bases. V shed 6 bases, J shed 5 bases, and the junction held 6 bases outside the gene matches. The CDR3 is 13 amino acids. Germline V gives CDR1 MRHNA, CDR2 SNTAGT.

There are a few counts of this clone. The chain carries TRBV19 and TRBJ2-7; TRBD1 agrees at 7 bases. The CDR3 covers 14 residues. V lost 3 bases to trimming and J lost 6 bases; unmatched junction nucleotides: 8. CDR1 is LNHDA, CDR2 SQIVND, per germline (reference sequence). The CDR3 sequence: CASSIDRDAGEQYF. CDR3 in DNA: TGTGCCAGTAGTATCGACAGGGATGCTGGCGAGCAGTACTTC.

The chain combines TRBV28 with TRBJ2-7; weak D call: TRBD1 (6 bases). The CDR3 sequence is 14 residues long. Germline loops: CDR1 MDHEN, CDR2 SYDVKM. Trimming removed 6 bases from V and 1 base from J, with 13 bases in between. For the CDR3, the DNA is TGTGCCAGCAGGACGGACAGACTATCCTACGAGCAGTACTTC. This codes for CASRTDRLSYEQYF.